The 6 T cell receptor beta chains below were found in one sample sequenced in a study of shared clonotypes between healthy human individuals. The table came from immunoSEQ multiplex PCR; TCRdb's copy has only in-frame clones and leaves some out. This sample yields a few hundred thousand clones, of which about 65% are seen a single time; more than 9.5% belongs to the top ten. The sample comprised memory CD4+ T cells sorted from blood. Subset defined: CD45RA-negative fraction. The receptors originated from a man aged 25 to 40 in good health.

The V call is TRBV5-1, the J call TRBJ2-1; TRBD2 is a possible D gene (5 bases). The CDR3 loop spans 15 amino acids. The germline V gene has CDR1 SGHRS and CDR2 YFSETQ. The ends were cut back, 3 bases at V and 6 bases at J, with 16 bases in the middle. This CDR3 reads CASSSAGIGGNEQFF. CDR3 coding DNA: TGCGCCAGCAGCTCGGCCGGGATTGGAGGCAATGAGCAGTTCTTC. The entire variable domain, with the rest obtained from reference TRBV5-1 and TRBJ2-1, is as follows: KAGVTQTPRYLIKTRGQQVTLSCSPISGHRSVSWYQQTPGQGLQFLFEYFSETQRNKGNFPGRFSGRQFSNSRSEMNVSTLELGDSALYLCASSSAGIGGNEQFFGPGTRLTVL.

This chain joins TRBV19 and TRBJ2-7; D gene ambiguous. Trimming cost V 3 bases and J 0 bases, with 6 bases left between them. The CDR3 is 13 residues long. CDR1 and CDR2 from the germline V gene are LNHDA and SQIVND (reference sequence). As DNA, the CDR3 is TGTGCCAGTAGTATTATAGGCTCCTACGAGCAGTACTTC. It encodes CASSIIGSYEQYF.

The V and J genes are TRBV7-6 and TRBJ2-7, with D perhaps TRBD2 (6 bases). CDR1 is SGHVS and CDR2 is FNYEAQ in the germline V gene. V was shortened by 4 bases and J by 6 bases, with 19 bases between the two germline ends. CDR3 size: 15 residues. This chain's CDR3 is CASSSGISGSGEQYF. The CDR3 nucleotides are TGTGCCAGCAGCTCCGGAATTAGCGGCTCCGGCGAGCAGTACTTC.

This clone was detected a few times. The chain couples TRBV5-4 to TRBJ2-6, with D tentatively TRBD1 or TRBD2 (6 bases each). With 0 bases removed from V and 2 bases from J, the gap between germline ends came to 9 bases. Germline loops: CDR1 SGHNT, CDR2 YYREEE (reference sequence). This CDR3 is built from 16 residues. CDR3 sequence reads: CASSLAGGAGANVLTF. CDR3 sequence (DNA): TGTGCCAGCAGCTTGGCCGGGGGCGCTGGGGCCAACGTCCTGACTTTC.

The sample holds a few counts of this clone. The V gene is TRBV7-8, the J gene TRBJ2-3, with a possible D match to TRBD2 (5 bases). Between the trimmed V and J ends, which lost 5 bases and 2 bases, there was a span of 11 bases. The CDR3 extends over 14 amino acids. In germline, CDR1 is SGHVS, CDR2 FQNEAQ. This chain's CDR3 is CASSPKRITDTQYF. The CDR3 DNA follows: TGTGCCAGCAGCCCCAAGCGGATCACAGATACGCAGTATTTT.

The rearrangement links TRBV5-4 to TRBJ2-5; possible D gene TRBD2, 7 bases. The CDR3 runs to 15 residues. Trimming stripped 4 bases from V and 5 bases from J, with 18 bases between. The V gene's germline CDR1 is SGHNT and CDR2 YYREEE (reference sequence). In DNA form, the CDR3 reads TGTGCCAGCAGCGTGGGGGGGGCACTAGGGGAGACCCAGTACTTC. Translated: CASSVGGALGETQYF.